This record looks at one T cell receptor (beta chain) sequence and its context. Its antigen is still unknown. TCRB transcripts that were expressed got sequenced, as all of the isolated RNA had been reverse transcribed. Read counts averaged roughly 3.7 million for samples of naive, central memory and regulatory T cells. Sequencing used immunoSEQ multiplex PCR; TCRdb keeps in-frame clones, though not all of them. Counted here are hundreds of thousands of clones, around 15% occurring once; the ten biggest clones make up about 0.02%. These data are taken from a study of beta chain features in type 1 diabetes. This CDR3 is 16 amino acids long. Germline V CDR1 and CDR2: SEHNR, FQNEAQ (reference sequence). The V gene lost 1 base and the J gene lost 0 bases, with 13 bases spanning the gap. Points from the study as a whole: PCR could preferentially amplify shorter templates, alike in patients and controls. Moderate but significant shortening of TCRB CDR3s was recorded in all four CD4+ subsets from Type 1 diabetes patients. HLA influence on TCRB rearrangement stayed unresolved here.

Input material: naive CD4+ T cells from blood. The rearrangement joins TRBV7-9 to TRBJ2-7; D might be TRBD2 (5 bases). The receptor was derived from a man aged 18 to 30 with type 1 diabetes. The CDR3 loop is CASSLVSTGSSYEQYF. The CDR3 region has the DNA TGTGCCAGCAGCTTAGTATCAACGGGGAGCTCCTACGAGCAGTACTTC.